A selection of T cell receptor beta chains follows, all from one sample in a study of regulatory T cells in long-lasting Graves disease. Via MiXCR, TCRdb re-called the multiplex PCR reads, giving one row per CDR3 protein. The repertoire holds about 620,000 distinct CDR3 sequences, with under 20% as singletons. This sample also belongs to another study, concerning T cells in Graves' hyperthyroidism and ophthalmopathy.

This sample comprised peripheral blood mononuclear cells (PBMCs), obtained at new diagnosis, from a patient treated with antithyroid drugs. Source of these receptors: a woman in her 30s with Graves disease. CDR3s include the opening cysteine and the closing phenylalanine or tryptophan. Each record gives: clone size, J gene, D gene, V gene, CDR3 protein, CDR3 DNA. A D gene is named only where the DNA matches it firmly. A clone size is listed for some rows: how often the clone was seen (once, few, many), or a class if it is expanded.

-,TRBJ2-5,-,TRBV5-1,CASSHGSGTTQETQYF,TGCGCCAGCAGCCATGGATCCGGGACAACTCAAGAGACCCAGTACTTC
-,TRBJ2-7,-,TRBV28,CAAGGAGVPAYEQYF,TGTGCCGCAGGGGGCGCGGGGGTTCCGGCTTACGAGCAGTACTTC
few,TRBJ1-5,TRBD1,TRBV19,CASSLRTGLVQPQHF,TGTGCCAGTAGCCTCCGGACAGGGCTTGTTCAGCCCCAGCATTTT
-,TRBJ2-3,TRBD2,TRBV20-1,CSASSGLAGADTQYF,TGCAGTGCTAGTTCGGGACTAGCGGGAGCAGATACGCAGTATTTT
many,TRBJ1-6,-,TRBV2,CASSDGVLLGYSPLHF,TGTGCCAGCAGTGATGGGGTTCTCTTGGGTTATTCACCCCTCCACTTT
many,TRBJ2-3,-,TRBV5-1,CASSWGTTDTQYF,TGCGCCAGCAGCTGGGGGACCACAGATACGCAGTATTTT
-,TRBJ1-4,-,TRBV20-1,CSASRGRGEKLFF,TGCAGTGCTAGCCGAGGGCGAGGCGAAAAACTGTTTTTT
many,TRBJ1-3,-,TRBV12-3/TRBV12-4,CASSATDSGNTIYF,TGTGCCAGCAGTGCTACAGACTCTGGAAACACCATATATTTT
few,TRBJ2-1,-,TRBV20-1,CSAPRQAFEQFF,TGCAGTGCCCCGAGGCAGGCCTTTGAGCAGTTCTTC
many,TRBJ1-4,-,TRBV20-1,CSARGWRSNEKLFF,TGCAGTGCTCGCGGATGGAGGTCGAATGAAAAACTGTTTTTT
few,TRBJ2-2,-,TRBV3-1,CASSPTAAVGTGELFF,TGTGCCAGCAGCCCCACGGCGGCGGTTGGCACCGGGGAGCTGTTTTTT
few,TRBJ1-2,-,TRBV12-3/TRBV12-4,CASSLAPPAAYGYTF,TGTGCCAGCAGTTTAGCGCCACCTGCGGCCTATGGCTACACCTTC
many,TRBJ2-5,-,TRBV28,CASTLVGAGEQETQYF,TGTGCCAGCACCCTCGTTGGGGCAGGGGAGCAGGAGACCCAGTACTTC
many,TRBJ2-7,TRBD1,TRBV30,CAWSAVRGQQYF,TGTGCCTGGAGTGCCGTTAGGGGGCAGCAGTACTTC
many,TRBJ2-5,-,TRBV7-3,CASSPNRGGPYQETQYF,TGTGCCAGCAGCCCAAACCGTGGGGGGCCCTACCAAGAGACCCAGTACTTC
-,TRBJ1-1,-,TRBV14,CASSQDWGPMNTEAFF,TGTGCCAGCAGCCAAGATTGGGGACCGATGAACACTGAAGCTTTCTTT
many,TRBJ2-5,TRBD2,TRBV28,CASSLVLAGWGKETQYF,TGTGCCAGCAGTTTAGTCCTAGCGGGATGGGGGAAAGAGACCCAGTACTTC
many,TRBJ2-2,-,TRBV12-3/TRBV12-4,CASRWQASTGELFF,TGTGCCAGCCGGTGGCAGGCCTCCACCGGGGAGCTGTTTTTT
few,TRBJ1-2,-,TRBV30,CAWTRGPDGYTF,TGTGCCTGGACTAGGGGTCCCGATGGCTACACCTTC
-,TRBJ1-1,-,TRBV18,CASSPQGAMNTEAFF,TGTGCCAGCTCGCCACAGGGTGCGATGAACACTGAAGCTTTCTTT
many,TRBJ2-7,-,TRBV6-1,CASSEAGGAGYEQYF,TGTGCCAGCAGTGAAGCGGGGGGCGCAGGCTACGAGCAGTACTTC
-,TRBJ1-1,-,TRBV30,CAWRAGITVGEAFF,TGTGCCTGGAGGGCGGGGATAACCGTAGGTGAAGCTTTCTTT
few,TRBJ2-2,-,TRBV5-1,CASSLGRGWDTGELFF,TGCGCCAGCAGCTTGGGTCGGGGATGGGACACCGGGGAGCTGTTTTTT
few,TRBJ2-3,-,TRBV18,CASSPGLTSLQDTQYF,TGTGCCAGCTCACCAGGTCTGACTAGTCTTCAAGATACGCAGTATTTT
many,TRBJ2-2,-,TRBV7-2,CASSLGRVDTGELFF,TGTGCCAGCAGCTTAGGGAGGGTCGACACCGGGGAGCTGTTTTTT
-,TRBJ2-1,-,TRBV6-2/TRBV6-3,CASSVRRGSYNEQFF,TGTGCCAGCAGTGTACGGCGGGGCTCCTACAATGAGCAGTTCTTC
many,TRBJ1-1,-,TRBV3-1,CASSQKKGGDAEAFF,TGTGCCAGCAGCCAAAAAAAGGGGGGAGACGCTGAAGCTTTCTTT
many,TRBJ1-6,-,TRBV11-2,CASSLKGRSYNSPLHF,TGTGCCAGCAGCTTAAAAGGGAGATCCTATAATTCACCCCTCCACTTT
many,TRBJ2-1,-,TRBV20-1,CSAAGQTDNEQFF,TGCAGTGCCGCAGGACAGACAGACAATGAGCAGTTCTTC
few,TRBJ2-3,-,TRBV5-4,CAIQGGPTDTQYF,TGTGCCATTCAGGGGGGACCCACAGATACGCAGTATTTT
many,TRBJ2-7,TRBD2,TRBV2,CASRAGTSGYEQYF,TGTGCCAGCAGGGCCGGGACTAGCGGCTACGAGCAGTACTTC
many,TRBJ1-2,-,TRBV28,CASSFSGFGYTF,TGTGCCAGCAGTTTTTCGGGTTTTGGCTACACCTTC
few,TRBJ2-2,-,TRBV7-2,CASSLQASRDTGELFF,TGTGCCAGCAGCTTACAGGCTAGCAGGGACACCGGGGAGCTGTTTTTT
many,TRBJ2-7,-,TRBV28,CASSFGGTAPRIREQYF,TGTGCCAGCAGTTTCGGCGGGACTGCCCCCAGGATACGCGAGCAGTACTTC
-,TRBJ2-2,TRBD2,TRBV15,CATSRERGANTGELFF,TGTGCCACCAGCAGAGAGCGGGGGGCTAACACCGGGGAGCTGTTTTTT
few,TRBJ2-1,TRBD2,TRBV18,CASSYPPGGESYNEQFF,TGTGCCAGCTCTTATCCCCCGGGGGGGGAGAGCTACAATGAGCAGTTCTTC
-,TRBJ2-7,TRBD2,TRBV6-2/TRBV6-3,CASIRTSGGSYEQYF,TGTGCCAGCATCCGAACTAGCGGGGGGTCCTACGAGCAGTACTTC
many,TRBJ1-2,-,TRBV2,CASRSWGYTF,TGTGCCAGCAGGAGTTGGGGCTACACCTTC
-,TRBJ2-2,TRBD2,TRBV27,CASSLILSRLAGVTGELFF,TGTGCCAGCAGTTTAATTTTATCCCGGCTAGCGGGAGTTACCGGGGAGCTGTTTTTT
few,TRBJ1-4,-,TRBV6-2/TRBV6-3,CASSYSTASEKLFF,TGTGCCAGCAGTTACTCGACAGCCAGTGAAAAACTGTTTTTT
-,TRBJ1-1,-,TRBV3-1,CASSQATGRTEAFF,TGTGCCAGCAGCCAAGCAACAGGGAGAACTGAAGCTTTCTTT
-,TRBJ1-4,-,TRBV20-1,CSAQGPGGKLFF,TGCAGTGCCCAGGGCCCCGGGGGAAAACTGTTTTTT
many,TRBJ1-4,-,TRBV9,CASSLPGPNEKLFF,TGTGCCAGCAGCCTGCCGGGTCCTAATGAAAAACTGTTTTTT
-,TRBJ2-2,-,TRBV7-3,CASSFVTGELFF,TGTGCCAGCAGCTTCGTAACCGGGGAGCTGTTTTTT
-,TRBJ1-2,-,TRBV29-1,CSVESPTHNYGYTF,TGCAGCGTTGAGTCCCCTACCCATAACTATGGCTACACCTTC
many,TRBJ2-3,TRBD2,TRBV7-9,CASRQLATEPDTQYF,TGTGCCAGCAGACAACTAGCGACCGAGCCAGATACGCAGTATTTT
-,TRBJ2-7,-,TRBV20-1,CSASGGQGRGGGYEQYF,TGCAGTGCTAGCGGGGGTCAGGGTAGAGGAGGGGGATACGAGCAGTACTTC
-,TRBJ2-5,-,TRBV7-9,CASSLYGTQYF,TGTGCCAGCAGCTTATACGGGACCCAGTACTTC